The 12 T cell receptor beta chains below were found in one sample sequenced in a study of T cell clonotyping in hematopoietic cell transplantation. The method was immunoSEQ multiplex PCR; TCRdb's version includes in-frame clones alone and lacks a portion of them. The top ten clones hold approximately 16% of a sample with about 14,000 clones, over 80% of them seen once. The time point was: recipient sample about 28 days before transplant, after cytoreduction. The sequencing here drew on peripheral blood mononuclear cells, taken before stem cell transplant. These TCRs come from a man in his 60s with acute myeloid leukemia. Some clones in this sample may be carry-over from other donors' samples.

J is TRBJ1-5 and V is TRBV4-3; D is perhaps TRBD1 (6 bases). The V end lost 0 bases, the J end lost 4 bases, and 13 bases lay between the germline ends. The CDR3 consists of 16 residues. Germline V gives CDR1 LGHNA, CDR2 YSLEER. The CDR3 loop is CASSQDRTDFNQPQHF. CDR3 DNA: TGCGCCAGCAGCCAAGATCGGACAGATTTTAATCAGCCCCAGCATTTT.

The V call is TRBV5-1, the J call TRBJ2-7, with TRBD1 matching over 9 bases. The germline V gene encodes CDR1 SGHRS and CDR2 YFSETQ. The CDR3 runs 14 residues. Losses at the gene ends were 3 bases for V and 4 bases for J; bases not matched to a gene: 5. The chain's CDR3 is CASSSIQGAYEQYF. The CDR3 nucleotides read TGCGCCAGCAGCTCAATACAGGGGGCGTACGAGCAGTACTTC.

The chain has TRBV6-5 and TRBJ1-1, with 10 bases lining up with TRBD1. This CDR3 has 12 residues. J was trimmed by 10 bases and V by 6 bases; bases with no gene match: 5. CDR1 and CDR2 from the germline V gene are MNHEY and SVGAGI. In DNA, the CDR3 is TGTGCCAGCAGCCACGGACAGGGGGGAGCTTTCTTT. Translated: CASSHGQGGAFF.

This clone was observed a handful of times. A junction boundary mismatches the germline segment, possibly from a read error. The chain employs TRBV5-1 and TRBJ1-1, with D possibly matching TRBD1 (5 bases). The CDR3 runs 15 residues. Germline V gives CDR1 SGHRS, CDR2 YFSETQ. The CDR3 DNA sequence: TGCGCCAGCAGCTTGGCCGGAGGGGCCGAGGCTGAAGCTCTCTTT. This sequence encodes CASSLAGGAEAEALF.

The chain employs TRBV5-1 and TRBJ2-1; 9 bases are shared with TRBD2. Germline-derived CDR1 and CDR2 are SGHRS and YFSETQ. The CDR3 has 15 residues. V shed 6 bases, J shed 7 bases, and the junction held 11 bases outside the gene matches. CDR3 sequence (DNA): TGCGCCAGCAAAGAGGGCGGGGGGGCAAGAAATGAGCAGTTCTTC. Protein product: CASKEGGGARNEQFF.

V is TRBV30 and J is TRBJ1-2; tentative D call: TRBD1 (5 bases). CDR1 and CDR2 (germline): GTSNPN, SVGIG (reference sequence). Trimming removed 0 bases from V and 2 bases from J, with 10 bases in between. The CDR3 spans 14 residues. For the CDR3, the DNA is TGTGCCTGGAGTGTAGGGCAGGGAAACTATGGCTACACCTTC. Amino acid sequence: CAWSVGQGNYGYTF.

The chain links TRBV6-4 to TRBJ1-6; no clear D gene. The CDR3 spans 13 residues. V was clipped by 4 bases and J by 3 bases, with 4 bases between them. Looked up from germline, CDR1 is MRHNA and CDR2 is SNTAGT. CDR3: CASSGDYNSPLHF. As DNA, the CDR3 is TGTGCCAGCAGTGGAGACTATAATTCACCCCTCCACTTT.

The V call is TRBV7-6, the J call TRBJ2-3; no clear D. V was cut by 5 bases and J by 5 bases, with 14 bases left in between. Germline V gene sequence: CDR1 SGHVS, CDR2 FNYEAQ. The CDR3 length is 14 residues. CDR3 nucleotide sequence: TGTGCCAGCAGCCCGAAAGCCGGGTTAGATACGCAGTATTTT. Translating it yields CASSPKAGLDTQYF. The whole variable domain, remainder taken from reference TRBV7-6 and TRBJ2-3, is GAGVSQSPRYKVTKRGQDVALRCDPISGHVSLYWYRQALGQGPEFLTYFNYEAQQDKSGLPNDRFSAERPEGSISTLTIQRTEQRDSAMYRCASSPKAGLDTQYFGPGTRLTVL.

This clone was found once. V and J are TRBV12-5 and TRBJ2-5; D ambiguous. Per the germline V gene, CDR1 is LGHNT and CDR2 is FRNRAP. This CDR3 is built from 13 residues. V lost 1 base to trimming and J lost 5 bases, with 8 bases between them. The CDR3 loop reads CASGLGGLETQYF. The CDR3 nucleotides are TGTGCTAGTGGTTTGGGGGGTTTGGAGACCCAGTACTTC.

The CDR3 loop reads CASSPRGSTYNEEQFF. Written as DNA, the CDR3 is TGTGCCAGCAGCCCTCGGGGGTCCACCTACAATGAGGAGCAGTTCTTC. The rearrangement links TRBV9 to TRBJ2-1, with a possible D match to TRBD2 (6 bases). Germline CDR1 is SGDLS and CDR2 is YYNGEE. V was clipped by 4 bases and J by 10 bases, with 24 bases between them. The CDR3 runs to 16 residues.

The genes are TRBV7-8 and TRBJ1-2; tentatively, D is TRBD1 (5 bases). Trimming stripped 3 bases from V and 4 bases from J, with 24 bases between. The CDR3 contains 18 residues. Germline assignment: CDR1 SGHVS and CDR2 FQNEAQ. The CDR3 is CASSFRTGVAPFSYGYTF. The CDR3 DNA reads as TGTGCCAGCAGCTTTAGAACGGGGGTGGCCCCATTTAGCTATGGCTACACCTTC.

V usage is TRBV10-3 and J usage is TRBJ2-3; maybe TRBD1 (7 bases). The CDR3 sequence is 15 residues long. CDR1 and CDR2 from the germline V gene are ENHRY and SYGVKD. Trimming stripped 10 bases from V and 0 bases from J, with 17 bases between. CDR3 in amino acids: CASRIRGESTDTQYF. The CDR3 nucleotides read TGTGCCAGCAGAATCAGGGGGGAAAGCACAGATACGCAGTATTTT.